This T cell receptor (beta chain) came from a study of Ad26.COV2.S vaccination and SARS-CoV-2 variants. Study information: Participant was drawn from the COV1001 Ad26.COV2.S trial arm.

Comments on this clone: What it binds is not known.

The treatment is: about 20 received Ad26.COV2.S at low or high dose, single or two shots; about 5 received placebo; per-sample allocation not given. The samples date from day 63 after the first vaccine or placebo injection. Some clones are missing from TCRdb's copy, which holds only in-frame ones; the method was immunoSEQ multiplex PCR. The data show around 320,000 clones, around four fifths seen once. The CDR3 runs 17 residues. The V gene's germline CDR1 is SEHNR and CDR2 FQNEAQ (reference sequence). V was pared by 2 bases and J by 1 base, with 10 bases of the junction left unmatched. Study-wide points: Breadth and depth estimates from TCRs may understate total T cell responses. Post-vaccination spike-specific CD8+ and CD4+ T cell responses reportedly had substantial breadth.

The receptor's source is a person between 18 and 65 years old who received the Ad26.COV2.S COVID-19 vaccine or a placebo. This specimen consisted of peripheral blood, obtained in a trial of Ad26.COV2.S vaccine versus placebo. The chain links TRBV7-9 to TRBJ2-5; 7 bases map to TRBD2. For the CDR3, the DNA is TGTGCCAGCAGCTTATTTCACCTAGCGGAGCTCCAAGAGACCCAGTACTTC. It specifies CASSLFHLAELQETQYF.